Shown below are 32 T cell receptor beta chains from a single sample sequenced in a study of blood T cell repertoires in COVID-19. Profiled with immunoSEQ multiplex PCR; TCRdb holds only in-frame clones, not every one. This sample has more than 300,000 clones, with 85% to 90% found just once. The sequenced sample was peripheral blood. These receptors all stem from a woman in her 30s with COVID-19, enrolled during active disease.

The J gene is TRBJ2-1, the V gene TRBV7-8, with D unresolved. The CDR3 has 15 residues. V was shortened by 0 bases and J by 0 bases, with 6 bases between the two germline ends. In germline, CDR1 is SGHVS, CDR2 FQNEAQ. The chain's CDR3 is CASSLALYSYNEQFF. As DNA, the CDR3 is TGTGCCAGCAGCTTAGCCCTGTACTCCTACAATGAGCAGTTCTTC. Full variable domain (outside the CDR3, taken from reference TRBV7-8 and TRBJ2-1): GAGVSQSPRYKVAKRGQDVALRCDPISGHVSLFWYQQALGQGPEFLTYFQNEAQLDKSGLPSDRFFAERPEGSVSTLKIQRTQQEDSAVYLCASSLALYSYNEQFFGPGTRLTVL.

The CDR3 region has the DNA TGTGCCAGCAGTGGAGCGCGAACCGGGGAGCTGTTTTTT. This translates into CASSGARTGELFF. This rearrangement joins TRBV6-6 to TRBJ2-2, with D unresolved. The CDR3 is made up of 13 amino acids. Between the trimmed V and J ends, which lost 5 bases and 5 bases, there was a span of 9 bases. Germline V gene lookup returns CDR1 MNHNY and CDR2 SVGAGI (reference sequence).

The chain uses TRBV6-5 and TRBJ2-7; TRBD1 aligns across 12 bases. This CDR3 has 15 residues. Germline V CDR1 and CDR2: MNHEY, SVGAGI. V shed 9 bases and J 5 bases; nucleotides not matched to a gene: 11. The CDR3 sequence: CASRGGTGGGNEQYF. CDR3 nucleotide sequence: TGTGCCAGTAGAGGTGGGACAGGGGGCGGGAACGAGCAGTACTTC.

This CDR3 is CASRENRDEAFF. DNA for the CDR3: TGTGCCAGCAGGGAGAACAGGGATGAAGCTTTCTTT. The chain uses TRBV12-3 or TRBV12-4 and TRBJ1-1, with D perhaps TRBD1 (6 bases). The CDR3 loop spans 12 amino acids. Trimming took 6 bases from V and 7 from J, leaving 12 bases between them.

The chain has TRBV19 and TRBJ2-5; 7 bases fit TRBD2. The length of the CDR3 is 15 residues. Trimming removed 6 bases from V and 7 bases from J; junction bases left unmatched: 14. CDR1 and CDR2 from the germline V gene are LNHDA and SQIVND (reference sequence). Here the CDR3 DNA reads TGTGCCAGTAGCCTCCAGCGGGGTGAGGGAGGGACCCAGTACTTC. The encoded protein is CASSLQRGEGGTQYF.

Only one count was recorded for this clone. V usage is TRBV7-2 and J usage is TRBJ1-5; D is ambiguous. In germline, CDR1 is SGHTA, CDR2 FQGNSA. This CDR3 is 15 amino acids long. Trimming removed 5 bases from V and 6 bases from J, with 17 bases in between. Here the CDR3 DNA reads TGTGCCAGCAGCCCCAGCCGCTCGGAGGCTCAGCCCCAGCATTTT. Protein: CASSPSRSEAQPQHF.

The chain combines TRBV28 with TRBJ1-6; 11 nucleotides match TRBD1. Trimming took 6 bases from V and 11 from J; bases not matched to a gene: 6. This CDR3 is 14 amino acids long. CDR1 is MDHEN and CDR2 is SYDVKM in the germline V gene. The DNA for the CDR3 is TGTGCCAGCAGGCCCCGGACAGGGGGCCCACCCCTCCACTTT. Its translation is CASRPRTGGPPLHF.

As concerns this clone: The sample holds other DNA sequences that translate to the same CDR3. The V gene is TRBV9, the J gene TRBJ2-1; TRBD2 aligns across 9 bases. Germline values: CDR1 SGDLS, CDR2 YYNGEE. CDR3 length equals 15 residues. With V trimmed by 3 bases and J by 4 bases, 5 bases remained unmatched. The CDR3, as DNA: TGTGCCAGCAGCGCAAGCGGGGGGTCATACAATGAGCAGTTCTTC. Its protein product is CASSASGGSYNEQFF.

The rearrangement links TRBV5-6 to TRBJ2-3; 10 positions match TRBD2. Germline CDR1 is SGHDT and CDR2 is YYEEEE. V lost 0 bases to trimming and J lost 4 bases; unmatched junction nucleotides: 5. The CDR3 contains 16 residues. CDR3 sequence (DNA): TGTGCCAGCAGCTTGGTGGTTAGCGGGGGGCCAGATACGCAGTATTTT. Amino acid sequence: CASSLVVSGGPDTQYF.

This chain joins TRBV24-1 and TRBJ2-5; 9 bases align to TRBD1. J was trimmed by 2 bases and V by 1 base; bases with no gene match: 7. The CDR3 extends over 17 amino acids. Germline CDR1 and CDR2: KGHDR and SFDVKD. The CDR3 reads CATSDFGGTGPQETQYF. Written as DNA, the CDR3 is TGTGCCACCAGTGATTTTGGCGGGACAGGGCCACAAGAGACCCAGTACTTC.

V usage is TRBV5-1 and J usage is TRBJ1-2; 9 bases agree with TRBD1. From germline, CDR1 is SGHRS and CDR2 YFSETQ. Trimming took 1 base from V and 8 from J; bases not matched to a gene: 3. CDR3 length: 13 amino acids. This CDR3 is CASSLRDRDGYTF. DNA for the CDR3: TGCGCCAGCAGCTTGCGGGACAGGGACGGCTACACCTTC.

V and J are TRBV7-2 and TRBJ2-3; perhaps TRBD2 as D (5 bases). The germline V gene has CDR1 SGHTA and CDR2 FQGNSA. The CDR3 is made up of 14 amino acids. V lost 5 bases to trimming and J lost 10 bases, with 19 bases between them. The CDR3 is CASSPGVVPGAQYF. CDR3 coding DNA: TGTGCCAGCAGCCCCGGGGTGGTCCCTGGTGCGCAGTATTTT. Based on the CDR3 plus reference TRBV7-2 and TRBJ2-3, the full variable domain is GAGVSQSPSNKVTEKGKDVELRCDPISGHTALYWYRQSLGQGLEFLIYFQGNSAPDKSGLPSDRFSAERTGGSVSTLTIQRTQQEDSAVYLCASSPGVVPGAQYFGPGTRLTVL.

The CDR3 reads CASSGDTDTQYF. CDR3 DNA sequence: TGTGCCAGCAGCGGGGACACAGATACGCAGTATTTT. The chain employs TRBV2 and TRBJ2-3; possible D gene TRBD2, 5 bases. Looked up from germline, CDR1 is SNHLY and CDR2 is FYNNEI. This CDR3 contains 12 residues. Trimming removed 6 bases at V and 2 bases at J, with 6 bases between.

The gene calls are TRBV6-5 and TRBJ2-5; the D gene is possibly TRBD2 (6 bases). V dropped 10 bases and J dropped 0 bases, with 12 bases sitting between them. The CDR3 length is 13 residues. The V gene's germline CDR1 is MNHEY and CDR2 SVGAGI. The DNA of the CDR3 is TGTGCCACCTCCCGGGACTACCAAGAGACCCAGTACTTC. Protein sequence: CATSRDYQETQYF.

The V gene is TRBV30, the J gene TRBJ1-1, with D uncertain. In germline, CDR1 is GTSNPN, CDR2 SVGIG (reference sequence). This CDR3 region has 11 residues. V dropped 4 bases and J dropped 8 bases, with 11 bases sitting between them. The CDR3 DNA is TGTGCCTGGACAGATAGACTCGAAGCTTTCTTT. It is translated as CAWTDRLEAFF.

This clone has a single count. The chain recombines TRBV7-8 with TRBJ1-1; 7 bases agree with TRBD1. V lost 3 bases and J lost 1; bases outside the gene matches: 5. The CDR3 consists of 15 residues. CDR1 is SGHVS and CDR2 is FQNEAQ in the germline V gene. The DNA of the CDR3 is TGTGCCAGCAGCTTCCGGACAGGAAGGAACACTGAAGCTTTCTTT. It translates to CASSFRTGRNTEAFF.

V and J are TRBV6-5 and TRBJ1-6; TRBD1 matches 9 bases. The germline gives CDR1 MNHEY, CDR2 SVGAGI. V lost 6 bases and J lost 8; bases outside the gene matches: 5. The length of the CDR3 is 14 residues. DNA for the CDR3: TGTGCCAGCAGCCCGGGACAGGGTTATTCACCCCTCCACTTT. This codes for CASSPGQGYSPLHF.

The CDR3 sequence: CASSWLNTEAFF. The CDR3, as DNA: TGTGCCAGCAGCTGGCTTAACACTGAAGCTTTCTTT. The rearrangement joins TRBV7-2 to TRBJ1-1; no definite D call. V shed 4 bases and J shed 2 bases, with 5 bases lying between them. In germline, CDR1 is SGHTA, CDR2 FQGNSA. CDR3 length equals 12 residues.

This clone was counted a few times. The chain carries TRBV25-1 and TRBJ1-2; weak D call: TRBD1 (5 bases). Trimming pared 1 base from V and 8 bases from J, leaving 11 bases between. From germline, CDR1 is MGHDK and CDR2 SYGVNS. This CDR3 spans 13 amino acids. The CDR3 loop is CASSELGGAGYTF. The CDR3 DNA sequence: TGTGCCAGCAGTGAATTGGGGGGTGCCGGCTACACCTTC.

The chain recombines TRBV18 with TRBJ1-5; D is unresolved. V shed 2 bases and J shed 1 base, with 6 bases lying between them. The CDR3 loop spans 14 amino acids. Germline CDR1 is KGHSH and CDR2 is LQKENI. The CDR3 coding sequence is TGTGCCAGCTCACCAAGCGGAAGCAATCAGCCCCAGCATTTT. As protein: CASSPSGSNQPQHF.

The gene calls are TRBV7-2 and TRBJ2-7; unclear D gene. The V gene's germline CDR1 is SGHTA and CDR2 FQGNSA. Trimming took off 4 bases at V and 0 bases at J, with 7 bases between the two ends. The CDR3 runs 13 residues. The CDR3 coding sequence is TGTGCCAGCAGCTCTCCCCCCTCCTACGAGCAGTACTTC. Translation: CASSSPPSYEQYF.

The chain is built from TRBV23-1 and TRBJ2-1; tentatively, D is TRBD2 (5 bases). TRBV23-1 is placed among ORFs of uncertain function. This CDR3 comprises 14 residues. Between the trimmed V and J ends, which lost 11 bases and 7 bases, there was a span of 21 bases. The chain's CDR3 is CAVTEDPTGNEQFF. The CDR3 coding sequence is TGCGCCGTAACTGAGGACCCCACGGGGAATGAGCAGTTCTTC.

In its sample, this clone was seen once. CDR3 protein: CASSSSRTSGGANTGELFF. The CDR3 DNA reads as TGTGCCAGCAGCTCTTCGAGGACTAGCGGGGGGGCGAACACCGGGGAGCTGTTTTTT. This chain links TRBV11-3 with TRBJ2-2, with 15 bases aligning to TRBD2. The CDR3 sequence is 19 residues long. J lost 0 bases, V lost 4 bases, and 6 bases had no gene match. Germline values: CDR1 SGHNT, CDR2 YENEEA.

The chain is built from TRBV30 and TRBJ2-3; maybe TRBD2 (7 bases). This CDR3 is built from 14 residues. Trimming took 0 bases from V and 5 from J, leaving 12 bases between them. CDR1 is GTSNPN and CDR2 is SVGIG in the germline V gene (reference sequence). The CDR3, as DNA: TGTGCCTGGAGTGTCGGCGGGGGCTTAGATACGCAGTATTTT. It is translated as CAWSVGGGLDTQYF. The full variable domain, its missing parts supplied by reference TRBV30 and TRBJ2-3, is SQTIHQWPATLVQPVGSPLSLECTVEGTSNPNLYWYRQAAGRGLQLLFYSVGIGQISSEVPQNLSASRPQDRQFILSSKKLLLSDSGFYLCAWSVGGGLDTQYFGPGTRLTVL.

This chain connects TRBV5-1 to TRBJ1-4, with D maybe TRBD1 (5 bases). The germline V and J ends were trimmed by 4 bases and 0 bases, with 10 bases remaining between them. Germline values: CDR1 SGHRS, CDR2 YFSETQ. CDR3 size: 15 residues. The CDR3 is CASSPQGSTNEKLFF. The CDR3 nucleotides are TGCGCCAGCAGCCCGCAGGGTTCAACTAATGAAAAACTGTTTTTT.

J is TRBJ2-3 and V is TRBV25-1, with 11 bases matching TRBD1. Trimming cost V 4 bases and J 5 bases; bases outside gene matches: 8. Germline V gene lookup returns CDR1 MGHDK and CDR2 SYGVNS. This CDR3 spans 16 amino acids. CDR3 residues: CASSALRTGGLDTQYF. CDR3 nucleotide sequence: TGTGCCAGCAGTGCCCTTAGGACAGGGGGCTTAGATACGCAGTATTTT. The full variable domain, completed using reference TRBV25-1 and TRBJ2-3, is EADIYQTPRYLVIGTGKKITLECSQTMGHDKMYWYQQDPGMELHLIHYSYGVNSTEKGDLSSESTVSRIRTEHFPLTLESARPSHTSQYLCASSALRTGGLDTQYFGPGTRLTVL.

J is TRBJ1-5 and V is TRBV12-5; 10 bases are a match to TRBD1. This CDR3 is built from 14 residues. Germline V CDR1 and CDR2: LGHNT, FRNRAP. V lost 7 bases, J lost 4 bases, and 4 bases stayed unmatched. CDR3 sequence: CASATGQGNQPQHF. The CDR3, as DNA: TGTGCTAGTGCCACGGGACAGGGGAATCAGCCCCAGCATTTT.

The chain carries TRBV20-1 and TRBJ1-6; D is unclear. V dropped 3 bases and J dropped 6 bases, with 12 bases sitting between them. The CDR3 consists of 14 residues. Germline V CDR1 and CDR2: DFQATT, SNEGSKA (reference sequence). CDR3 sequence reads: CSASSRTVNSPLHF. The CDR3 DNA reads TGCAGTGCTAGTTCTAGGACTGTTAATTCACCCCTCCACTTT.

This chain joins TRBV6-2 or TRBV6-3 and TRBJ1-1; 7 nucleotides align to TRBD1. This CDR3 is 13 amino acids long. V trimming: 6 bases; J trimming: 3 bases; junction bases outside the gene matches: 4. Germline V CDR1 and CDR2: MNHEY, SVGEGT. CDR3 residues: CASSRRGDTEAFF. The CDR3 DNA follows: TGTGCCAGCAGCCGCAGGGGGGACACTGAAGCTTTCTTT.

This rearrangement joins TRBV19 to TRBJ2-1; possibly TRBD2 for D (6 bases). The ends were cut back, 5 bases at V and 7 bases at J, with 18 bases in the middle. The CDR3 consists of 15 residues. Germline lookup yields CDR1 LNHDA and CDR2 SQIVND (reference sequence). The CDR3, as DNA: TGTGCCAGTAGTCCGGCGGGGAGAGGCCTTAATGAGCAGTTCTTC. It specifies CASSPAGRGLNEQFF.

This clone was picked up a small number of times. This chain uses TRBV19 with TRBJ2-1, with 10 bases fitting TRBD2. Germline CDR1 and CDR2: LNHDA and SQIVND (reference sequence). CDR3 length equals 15 residues. J gave up 7 bases and V 5 bases, and 8 bases lay outside the gene matches. Here the CDR3 DNA reads TGTGCCAGTAGTCACCAGCGGGGGGGTGGAAATGAGCAGTTCTTC. Amino acids: CASSHQRGGGNEQFF.

This chain links TRBV5-6 with TRBJ2-5; TRBD1 might be the D (8 bases). The germline V gene encodes CDR1 SGHDT and CDR2 YYEEEE. V lost 5 bases and J 4 bases, leaving 12 bases between the germline ends. The CDR3 extends over 13 amino acids. This CDR3 reads CASSYRGGETQYF. The CDR3 DNA is TGTGCCAGCAGTTACAGGGGGGGAGAGACCCAGTACTTC.